The rows below give T cell receptor beta chains drawn from one sample of a study of shared clonotypes between healthy human individuals. Assay: immunoSEQ multiplex PCR; the TCRdb copy retains only in-frame clones and omits some. This sample has approximately 1,500,000 clones, with approximately 98% found just once. The sample taken for sequencing was naive CD4+ T cells sorted from blood. Receptor source: a man younger than 45 in good health. CDR3s include the opening cysteine and the closing phenylalanine or tryptophan.

j_call v_call cdr3_aa
TRBJ2-3 TRBV30 CAWSRDFTDTQYF
TRBJ2-2 TRBV4-3 CASNRRRGTGELFF
TRBJ2-1 TRBV7-2 CASSLTSGPGVGEQFF
TRBJ2-1 TRBV7-7 CASSFGLAESNEQFF
TRBJ2-7 TRBV18 CASSPGQGRTEQYF
TRBJ1-2 TRBV5-4 CASSLGGHTNYGYTF
TRBJ2-3 TRBV2 CAIILHRRETDTQYF
TRBJ2-7 TRBV7-2 CASSLDLTPGEQYF
TRBJ2-7 TRBV18 CASSPSLSGEGEQYF
TRBJ2-1 TRBV18 CASSPAGVIYNEQFF
TRBJ2-2 TRBV7-3 CASSLRAGTGELFF
TRBJ2-2 TRBV29-1 CSVRTSGMNTGELFF
TRBJ2-2 TRBV19 CAGRDRGGTGELFF
TRBJ2-1 TRBV4-1 CASSQAPWPVDEQFF
TRBJ2-5 TRBV11-2 CASSAGQFRETQYF
TRBJ2-1 TRBV19 CASSTTYEQFF
TRBJ1-1 TRBV28 CASISAVGTEAFF
TRBJ1-1 TRBV6-5 CASSYQGPRTEAFF
TRBJ2-7 TRBV18 CASSPAVGEGYEQYF
TRBJ2-7 TRBV5-8 CASRLGGRSYEQYF
TRBJ1-2 TRBV30 CAWSGLRGYTF
TRBJ1-4 TRBV7-9 CASSLASLEKLFF
TRBJ1-2 TRBV30 CAWSVLPYGYTF
TRBJ2-3 TRBV5-1 CASGVGGGKTDTQYF
TRBJ2-7 TRBV27 CASNWAQGANYEQYF
TRBJ2-7 TRBV10-1 CASSRGPEREGYEQYF